This TCR beta chain was found in a study of CD8 T cells in ankylosing spondylitis. Study outcomes and limitations: A motif of fewer than ten highly homologous TCR beta variants was seen as apparently characteristic of ankylosing spondylitis blood. Reports say disease-linked clones showed up significantly more in matched ankylosing spondylitis synovial fluid. Prior work had noted some motif variants in reactive arthritis blood and synovial fluid. Disease-linked clones bore a CD8+ phenotype and were relatively rare in peripheral blood.

After removal of 3 bases from V and 0 bases from J, the junction contained 5 bases not matched to a gene. Germline V gives CDR1 MGHRA, CDR2 YSYEKL. The CDR3 length is 16 residues. Making the TCR beta libraries involved quantitative 5'-RACE with molecular barcodes. TCRdb reprocessed the 5' RACE reads via MiXCR and lists one record per CDR3 protein. The sample holds more than 600,000 distinct CDR3 sequences, 19% seen once. Comments on this clonotype: The antigen remains undetermined.

The sequence derives from a male donor with ankylosing spondylitis. The chain recombines TRBV4-1 with TRBJ2-1; 7 nucleotides align to TRBD1. Specimen: blood, either unsorted or a sorted T cell fraction (not recorded which). CDR3 nucleotide sequence: TGCGCCAGCAGCCAGGAACAGGGGTACTCCTACAATGAGCAGTTCTTC. Translated, it gives CASSQEQGYSYNEQFF.